The next 27 T cell receptor beta chains were all read from a single sample in a study of response to subunit inactivated influenza vaccine. TCRdb re-called the RT-PCR reads with MiXCR, one entry per CDR3 protein. Here the sample spans about half a million distinct CDR3 sequences, around 25% being singletons. The input for sequencing was CD4+ T cells sorted from PBMCs, taken around 5 days after vaccination. All receptors derive from a man between 50 and 59 years old who received an inactivated influenza vaccine.

This clonotype has more than one count but fewer than ten. The V gene is TRBV6-1, the J gene TRBJ2-2, with D possibly being TRBD2 (6 bases). From germline, CDR1 is MNHNS and CDR2 SASEGT. The CDR3 extends over 16 amino acids. The V and J ends lost 5 bases and 6 bases respectively, with 19 bases between them. The CDR3 bases are TGTGCCAGCAGTAGCCCTCGGGGAGGACTTGCCGGGGAGCTGTTTTTT. It codes for CASSSPRGGLAGELFF.

The rearrangement links TRBV11-1 to TRBJ2-3, with D possibly being TRBD2 (6 bases). CDR1 and CDR2 from the germline V gene are SGHAT and FQDESV (reference sequence). CDR3 length: 11 amino acids. Between the trimmed V and J ends, which lost 4 bases and 13 bases, there was a span of 12 bases. The CDR3, as DNA: TGTGCCAGCAGCTCGGGACTCCCGGAGTATTTT. Its protein is CASSSGLPEYF. Full variable domain (rest looked up from reference TRBV11-1 and TRBJ2-3): EAEVAQSPRYKITEKSQAVAFWCDPISGHATLYWYRQILGQGPELLVQFQDESVVDDSQLPKDRFSAERLKGVDSTLKIQPAELGDSAMYLCASSSGLPEYFGPGTRLTVL.

The V gene is TRBV5-1, the J gene TRBJ1-3; TRBD1 matches at 7 bases. V shed 1 base and J 0 bases; nucleotides not matched to a gene: 7. The germline V gene encodes CDR1 SGHRS and CDR2 YFSETQ. There are 17 residues in the CDR3. The CDR3 region is CASSLTGTDYSGNTIYF. CDR3 DNA sequence: TGCGCCAGCAGCTTGACCGGGACAGACTACTCTGGAAACACCATATATTTT.

This clonotype was counted only a few times. The chain links TRBV20-1 to TRBJ2-7, with D possibly TRBD2 on 5 matching bases. V gave up 6 bases and J gave up 3 bases, with 12 bases separating them. CDR3 size: 12 residues. Per germline, CDR1 DFQATT and CDR2 SNEGSKA (reference sequence). This chain's CDR3 is CSAKPGGYEQYF. The CDR3 DNA reads TGCAGTGCCAAACCCGGAGGCTACGAGCAGTACTTC.

Ten or more counts support this clonotype. J is TRBJ2-3 and V is TRBV20-1; D possibly matches TRBD1 or TRBD2 (5 bases each). From germline, CDR1 is DFQATT and CDR2 SNEGSKA (reference sequence). The CDR3 totals 15 residues. Trimming shortened V by 6 bases and J by 0 bases, and 16 bases separated the two germline ends. The CDR3: CSAPDWGRSTDTQYF. For the CDR3, the DNA is TGCAGTGCCCCGGACTGGGGGAGAAGCACAGATACGCAGTATTTT.

The gene calls are TRBV6-5 and TRBJ1-6; 9 nucleotides agree with TRBD1. V was pared by 2 bases and J by 9 bases, with 5 bases of the junction left unmatched. The CDR3 has 15 residues. Germline assignment: CDR1 MNHEY and CDR2 SVGAGI. The CDR3 nucleotides read TGTGCCAGCAGTTACACGGACAGGGGTGTTTCACCCCTCCACTTT. Protein product: CASSYTDRGVSPLHF.

This clonotype has a handful of counts. The V call is TRBV20-1, the J call TRBJ2-7, with a possible D match to TRBD2 (5 bases). Trimming took 6 bases from V and 5 from J, leaving 20 bases between them. Germline CDR1 DFQATT, CDR2 SNEGSKA (reference sequence). The CDR3 covers 14 residues. This CDR3 is CSAGSTIRADEQYF. CDR3 sequence (DNA): TGCAGTGCAGGGAGCACTATAAGGGCGGACGAGCAGTACTTC.

Details on this clonotype: One end of the junction fails to match germline, which may point to a read error. The chain recombines TRBV20-1 with TRBJ2-2, with a tentative D call TRBD2 (6 bases). The CDR3 loop spans 15 amino acids. Germline V gene lookup returns CDR1 DFQATT and CDR2 SNEGSKA (reference sequence). The DNA of the CDR3 is TGCAGTGCTAGTGGAGCGGAAGGAGGGACCGGGGGGCTGTTTTTT. As protein: CSASGAEGGTGGLFF.

This chain connects TRBV4-2 to TRBJ2-7; 8 positions agree with TRBD1. Losses at the gene ends were 1 base for V and 1 base for J; bases not matched to a gene: 6. Germline CDR1 and CDR2: LGHNA and YNFKEQ. This CDR3 is built from 16 residues. The CDR3 DNA reads TGTGCCAGCAGCCAAGTACAGGGGGAAAAGTCCTACGAGCAGTACTTC. Encoded protein: CASSQVQGEKSYEQYF.

The chain has TRBV7-2 and TRBJ2-5; tentative D call: TRBD1 (6 bases). Germline values: CDR1 SGHTA, CDR2 FQGNSA. CDR3 length: 15 residues. V was pared by 1 base and J by 1 base, with 10 bases between. The CDR3 region is CASSLDPGAQETQYF. CDR3 nucleotide sequence: TGTGCCAGCAGCTTAGACCCAGGGGCCCAAGAGACCCAGTACTTC.

This clonotype was recorded at least ten times. The chain has TRBV5-6 and TRBJ1-1, with 10 bases that match TRBD1. In germline, CDR1 is SGHDT, CDR2 YYEEEE. This CDR3 has 20 amino acids. V lost 0 bases to trimming and J lost 4 bases; unmatched junction nucleotides: 18. CDR3 loop: CASSLDSFYSGQGGPTEAFF. CDR3 nucleotides: TGTGCCAGCAGCTTGGATTCGTTCTATTCAGGACAGGGGGGTCCCACTGAAGCTTTCTTT.

The J gene is TRBJ1-1, the V gene TRBV19; D is unclear. The CDR3 has 13 amino acids. V lost 5 bases and J lost 2, with 9 bases in between. Germline CDR1 and CDR2: LNHDA and SQIVND (reference sequence). In nucleotides, the CDR3 is TGTGCCAGTAGTCCCCGATCTAACACTGAAGCTTTCTTT. Its protein product is CASSPRSNTEAFF.

This rearrangement joins TRBV28 to TRBJ1-5; D gene uncertain. Looked up from germline, CDR1 is MDHEN and CDR2 is SYDVKM. CDR3 size: 14 residues. Trimming stripped 1 base from V and 7 bases from J, with 11 bases between. The CDR3 DNA follows: TGTGCCAGCAGTTTATTCGCCTTCGGGCAGCCCCAGCATTTT. Protein sequence: CASSLFAFGQPQHF.

The V and J genes are TRBV12-3 or TRBV12-4 and TRBJ1-2; D is uncertain. This CDR3 is built from 14 residues. Trimming stripped 5 bases from V and 5 bases from J, with 15 bases between. CDR3: CASSPGPGRYGYTF. The CDR3 coding sequence is TGTGCCAGCAGTCCGGGCCCTGGGCGGTATGGCTACACCTTC.

J is TRBJ1-1 and V is TRBV7-9; TRBD1 might be the D (5 bases). The germline V gene encodes CDR1 SEHNR and CDR2 FQNEAQ (reference sequence). The CDR3 contains 15 residues. Trimming removed 5 bases from V and 1 base from J, with 14 bases in between. For the CDR3, the DNA is TGTGCCAGCAGCCCGACGAGGACACCGAACACTGAAGCTTTCTTT. It is translated as CASSPTRTPNTEAFF.

This clonotype was detected only a few times. V is TRBV6-1 and J is TRBJ2-5, with D tentatively TRBD2 (5 bases). CDR3 length: 13 amino acids. Between the trimmed V and J ends, which lost 3 bases and 7 bases, there was a span of 12 bases. Germline V CDR1 and CDR2: MNHNS, SASEGT. In nucleotides, the CDR3 is TGTGCCAGCAGTGAGCCGGGTGGAGGGACCCAGTACTTC. It codes for CASSEPGGGTQYF.

The V gene is TRBV12-3 or TRBV12-4, the J gene TRBJ2-3; D gene ambiguous. Trimming took off 5 bases at V and 4 bases at J, with 4 bases between the two ends. This CDR3 contains 11 residues. The CDR3: CASSKADTQYF. DNA of the CDR3: TGTGCCAGCAGTAAGGCAGATACGCAGTATTTT.

The gene calls are TRBV18 and TRBJ2-1, with unresolved D. CDR1 is KGHSH, CDR2 LQKENI, per germline. V was shortened by 6 bases and J by 6 bases, with 6 bases between the two germline ends. The CDR3 totals 11 residues. In nucleotides, the CDR3 is TGTGCCAGCTCCCCAGTCAATGAGCAGTTCTTC. This sequence encodes CASSPVNEQFF.

This clonotype was recorded a few times. This chain joins TRBV9 and TRBJ2-1, with 7 bases aligning to TRBD2. Germline V CDR1 and CDR2: SGDLS, YYNGEE. The CDR3 spans 15 residues. The V segment lost 2 bases and the J segment 2 bases; nucleotides outside the gene matches: 4. The CDR3 nucleotides are TGTGCCAGCAGCGTGGCTAGCGGAACCTACAATGAGCAGTTCTTC. It yields the protein CASSVASGTYNEQFF.

A few counts support this clonotype. The CDR3: CASSQTSGGNSYNEQFF. DNA for the CDR3: TGTGCCAGCAGCCAGACTAGCGGGGGGAACTCCTACAATGAGCAGTTCTTC. The V call is TRBV7-2, the J call TRBJ2-1; TRBD2 agrees at 13 bases. Trimming at V came to 5 bases and at J to 0 bases, leaving 4 bases not matched to a gene. CDR1 is SGHTA, CDR2 FQGNSA, per germline. CDR3 size: 17 residues.

This clonotype has at least ten counts. The chain joins TRBV30 to TRBJ2-5, with 7 bases identical to TRBD2. CDR1 GTSNPN and CDR2 SVGIG come from the germline V gene (reference sequence). V shed 0 bases and J 6 bases; nucleotides not matched to a gene: 7. CDR3 length: 14 residues. The CDR3 coding sequence is TGTGCCTGGAGTGTACCCGGGAGGAAAAAGACCCAGTACTTC. Translation: CAWSVPGRKKTQYF.

V is TRBV20-1 and J is TRBJ2-1, with TRBD2 identical over 13 bases. The germline CDR1 and CDR2 sequences are DFQATT and SNEGSKA (reference sequence). Unmatched junction bases numbered 4, after V lost 4 bases and J lost 4 bases. The CDR3 covers 15 residues. The CDR3 region has the DNA TGCAGTGCTAAAGGGACTAGCGGGACATACAATGAGCAGTTCTTC. Encoded protein: CSAKGTSGTYNEQFF.

The chain is built from TRBV7-2 and TRBJ2-1, with 15 positions matching TRBD2. Germline V lookup: CDR1 SGHTA, CDR2 FQGNSA. This CDR3 is built from 17 residues. V lost 4 bases to trimming and J lost 6 bases; unmatched junction nucleotides: 7. The CDR3 sequence: CASSWTSGRALGNEQFF. CDR3 coding DNA: TGTGCCAGCAGCTGGACTAGCGGGAGGGCCCTCGGCAATGAGCAGTTCTTC.

Concerning this clonotype itself: A clone one base away is much larger, so this may be a read error. The rearrangement joins TRBV5-1 to TRBJ2-5; D is ambiguous. This CDR3 is built from 14 residues. Germline lookup yields CDR1 SGHRS and CDR2 YFSETQ. Here the CDR3 reads CPSSLVGPQETQYF. CDR3 nucleotides: TGCCCCAGCAGCTTGGTTGGGCCCCAAGAGACCCAGTACTTC.

This chain uses TRBV2 with TRBJ2-2; no clear D gene. V was cut by 6 bases and J by 0 bases, with 11 bases left in between. CDR1 and CDR2 (germline): SNHLY, FYNNEI. CDR3 size: 15 residues. CDR3 amino acids: CASSATRTNTGELFF. The CDR3, as DNA: TGTGCCAGCAGCGCAACGAGGACGAACACCGGGGAGCTGTTTTTT.

The sample holds a few counts of this clonotype. CDR3 coding DNA: TGTGCCAACGGACAGGGGGGTAGGAGGGAGACCCAGTACTTC. Translating it yields CANGQGGRRETQYF. The V gene is TRBV28, the J gene TRBJ2-5; 10 positions agree with TRBD1. The CDR3 has 14 amino acids. Losses at the gene ends were 10 bases for V and 5 bases for J; bases not matched to a gene: 10. CDR1 and CDR2 from the germline V gene are MDHEN and SYDVKM.

The CDR3 is CASSLNGDGDTQYF. DNA for the CDR3: TGTGCCAGCAGCTTAAATGGCGATGGTGATACGCAGTATTTT. The chain couples TRBV7-3 to TRBJ2-3; D remains unclear. The CDR3 totals 14 residues. Looked up from germline, CDR1 is SGHTA and CDR2 is FQGTGA. Trimming left V 1 base short and J 6 bases short, with 11 bases between.